These 9 T cell receptor beta chains share one sample of origin, sequenced in a study of blood T cell repertoires in COVID-19. Clones were read by immunoSEQ multiplex PCR, and TCRdb kept only the in-frame ones, dropping some. The data contain around 500,000 clones, more than 75% of them singletons. The sample was PBMCs or T cells enriched from blood (not recorded which). The receptors stem from a woman aged 40-49 years who had recovered from COVID-19.

V gene TRBV4-3 combines with J gene TRBJ1-1; tentatively, D is TRBD1 (6 bases). V shed 0 bases and J shed 10 bases, with 24 bases lying between them. Germline CDR1 LGHNA, CDR2 YSLEER. The CDR3 is made up of 17 amino acids. The CDR3 loop reads CASSQDTLEAGRGRAFF. CDR3 sequence (DNA): TGCGCCAGCAGCCAAGATACCCTGGAGGCGGGCAGGGGCCGAGCTTTCTTT.

This clone turned up a few times. The chain is built from TRBV5-1 and TRBJ1-1, with TRBD1 matching over 7 bases. This CDR3 contains 14 residues. Unmatched junction bases numbered 8, after V lost 4 bases and J lost 5 bases. Germline V gene data show CDR1 as SGHRS and CDR2 as YFSETQ. The DNA of the CDR3 is TGCGCCAGCAGCCCCTACGACAGGGAGACTGAAGCTTTCTTT. As protein: CASSPYDRETEAFF.

There are many counts of this clone. V usage is TRBV19 and J usage is TRBJ1-1, with unresolved D. The CDR3 consists of 13 residues. The ends were cut back, 5 bases at V and 1 base at J, with 8 bases in the middle. Germline assignment: CDR1 LNHDA and CDR2 SQIVND (reference sequence). The CDR3 coding sequence is TGTGCCAGTAGTCCCGTCGGGAACACTGAAGCTTTCTTT. The encoded protein is CASSPVGNTEAFF.

The chain is built from TRBV7-2 and TRBJ1-5; tentatively, D is TRBD1 (5 bases). Germline V gene lookup returns CDR1 SGHTA and CDR2 FQGNSA. With 3 bases removed from V and 10 bases from J, the gap between germline ends came to 10 bases. The CDR3 totals 12 residues. The CDR3 region is CASSLGPSPQHF. The CDR3 DNA follows: TGTGCCAGCAGCTTGGGGCCCAGTCCCCAGCATTTT.

This chain uses TRBV28 with TRBJ1-4, with D uncertain. The CDR3 is 11 amino acids. The V end lost 6 bases, the J end lost 8 bases, and 7 bases lay between the germline ends. Looked up from germline, CDR1 is MDHEN and CDR2 is SYDVKM. Written as DNA, the CDR3 is TGTGCCAGCAGGGAGAGAGAAAAACTGTTTTTT. Translating it yields CASREREKLFF. Drawing the rest from reference TRBV28 and TRBJ1-4, the complete variable domain is DVKVTQSSRYLVKRTGEKVFLECVQDMDHENMFWYRQDPGLGLRLIYFSYDVKMKEKGDIPEGYSVSREKKERFSLILESASTNQTSMYLCASREREKLFFGSGTQLSVL.

V and J are TRBV12-3 or TRBV12-4 and TRBJ2-7; no clear D. The CDR3 spans 12 residues. V gave up 6 bases and J gave up 6 bases, with 12 bases separating them. The CDR3 sequence: CASRPTEGEQYF. The CDR3 DNA is TGTGCCAGCAGACCCACAGAAGGCGAGCAGTACTTC.

This rearrangement joins TRBV29-1 to TRBJ2-1; 9 nucleotides agree with TRBD2. The ends lost 7 bases at V and 0 bases at J; junction bases unmatched: 4. CDR1 and CDR2 (germline): SQVTM, ANQGSEA. CDR3 length equals 14 residues. The CDR3 nucleotides are TGCAGCGGGCGGGAGGGTGTCTCCTACAATGAGCAGTTCTTC. Translating it yields CSGREGVSYNEQFF.

The chain links TRBV7-2 to TRBJ1-5; D ambiguous. The germline gives CDR1 SGHTA, CDR2 FQGNSA. V shed 4 bases and J shed 5 bases, with 9 bases lying between them. The CDR3 is 13 residues long. The CDR3 protein is CASSWSFDQPQHF. The CDR3 nucleotides read TGTGCCAGCAGCTGGAGTTTCGATCAGCCCCAGCATTTT.

Note on this clone: This same CDR3 is encoded by further DNA sequences in the sample. The chain uses TRBV12-3 or TRBV12-4 and TRBJ2-5; unclear D gene. Trimming took 3 bases from V and 1 from J, leaving 6 bases between them. The CDR3 runs 13 residues. Here the CDR3 DNA reads TGTGCCAGCAGTTTGAACAGCCAAGAGACCCAGTACTTC. This translates into CASSLNSQETQYF.